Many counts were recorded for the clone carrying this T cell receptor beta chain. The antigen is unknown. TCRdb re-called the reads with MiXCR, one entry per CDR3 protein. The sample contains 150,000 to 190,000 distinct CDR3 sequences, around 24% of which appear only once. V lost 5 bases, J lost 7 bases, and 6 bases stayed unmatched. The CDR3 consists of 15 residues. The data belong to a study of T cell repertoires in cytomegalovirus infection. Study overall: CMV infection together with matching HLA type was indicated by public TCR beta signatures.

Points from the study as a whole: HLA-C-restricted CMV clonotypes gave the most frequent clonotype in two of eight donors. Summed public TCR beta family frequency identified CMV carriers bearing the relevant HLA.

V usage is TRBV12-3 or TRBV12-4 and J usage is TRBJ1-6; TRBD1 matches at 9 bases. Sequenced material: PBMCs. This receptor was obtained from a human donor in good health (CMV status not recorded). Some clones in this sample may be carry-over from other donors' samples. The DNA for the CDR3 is TGTGCCAGCAGTCAAGGTGGGACAGGGAATTCACCCCTCCACTTT. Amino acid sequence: CASSQGGTGNSPLHF.